Each of the 24 T cell receptor beta chains below was sequenced from the same sample in a study of regulatory T cells in long-lasting Graves disease. Arm-PCR of CDR3 regions and iRepertoire HTBI primers were used to build TCR beta libraries. TCRdb recomputed calls from the multiplex PCR reads with MiXCR, one row per CDR3 protein. In the table there are 310,000 or so distinct CDR3 sequences, around 20% of which are singletons. Indicated time point: persistent/refractory GD, antithyroid drugs over 5 years with positive TRAb. Generation of the TCR library employed RNA extracted from PBMCs. The specimen comprised peripheral blood mononuclear cells (PBMCs), sampled when the disease was refractory, from a patient treated with antithyroid drugs. All receptors derive from a female donor with Graves disease.

This clonotype came up many times. The chain links TRBV27 to TRBJ2-7; 8 bases fit TRBD1. With V trimmed by 3 bases and J by 4 bases, 11 bases remained unmatched. In germline, CDR1 is MNHEY, CDR2 SMNVEV (reference sequence). There are 16 residues in the CDR3. The CDR3 is CASSFSGTGSMYEQYF. CDR3 DNA: TGTGCCAGCAGTTTCTCCGGGACAGGTAGTATGTACGAGCAGTACTTC.

In its sample, this clonotype was seen a few times. The chain links TRBV10-3 to TRBJ2-7; D perhaps matches TRBD1 (6 bases). The CDR3 spans 13 residues. Per the germline V gene, CDR1 is ENHRY and CDR2 is SYGVKD. The V gene lost 6 bases and the J gene lost 2 bases, with 11 bases spanning the gap. CDR3 loop: CAISTGQPYEQYF. The CDR3 DNA reads TGTGCCATCAGCACCGGACAGCCCTACGAGCAGTACTTC.

This chain links TRBV4-1 with TRBJ2-7, with D unresolved. The CDR3 runs to 14 residues. Germline values: CDR1 MGHRA, CDR2 YSYEKL. Trimming removed 4 bases at V and 5 bases at J, with 15 bases between. For the CDR3, the DNA is TGCGCCAGCAGCCTAGATACCTGGACGGACGAGCAGTACTTC. Residues: CASSLDTWTDEQYF.

J is TRBJ2-5 and V is TRBV5-1, with TRBD2 matching 10 bases. The CDR3 runs to 22 residues. V shed 0 bases and J 5 bases; nucleotides not matched to a gene: 25. Per the germline V gene, CDR1 is SGHRS and CDR2 is YFSETQ. The CDR3 DNA sequence: TGCGCCAGCAGCTTGGCTAGAGGGCCGAGGCCTAGCGGGAGAAGCGGCTGGGAGACCCAGTACTTC. Its translation is CASSLARGPRPSGRSGWETQYF.

The chain has TRBV7-9 and TRBJ2-1; no firm D call. CDR3 size: 12 residues. Germline V gene sequence: CDR1 SEHNR, CDR2 FQNEAQ (reference sequence). With 0 bases removed from V and 7 bases from J, the gap between germline ends came to 4 bases. CDR3 in amino acids: CASSLAENEQFF. CDR3 DNA sequence: TGTGCCAGCAGCTTAGCCGAAAATGAGCAGTTCTTC.

This clonotype was detected ten times or more. CDR3 coding DNA: TGTGCCAGCAATACCGGGAACGACTACGAGCAGTACTTC. It specifies CASNTGNDYEQYF. This chain links TRBV2 with TRBJ2-7; D may be TRBD2 (5 bases). CDR1 is SNHLY and CDR2 is FYNNEI in the germline V gene. V lost 7 bases and J lost 3, with 13 bases in between. The CDR3 runs to 13 residues. Full variable domain (missing parts from reference TRBV2 and TRBJ2-7): EPEVTQTPSHQVTQMGQEVILRCVPISNHLYFYWYRQILGQKVEFLVSFYNNEISEKSEIFDDQFSVERPDGSNFTLKIRSTKLEDSAMYFCASNTGNDYEQYFGPGTRLTVT.

This clonotype was seen at least ten times. CDR3 nucleotide sequence: TGTGCCAGCAGCCTAAGGACTAGCGGTTACTACGAGCAGTACTTC. It specifies CASSLRTSGYYEQYF. The chain carries TRBV11-2 and TRBJ2-7; 10 bases line up with TRBD2. The CDR3 length is 15 residues. CDR1 and CDR2 (germline): SGHAT, FQNNGV. Trimming at V came to 5 bases and at J to 3 bases, leaving 7 bases not matched to a gene.

The chain carries TRBV7-2 and TRBJ2-1; D gene uncertain. Germline V CDR1 and CDR2: SGHTA, FQGNSA. CDR3 length equals 13 residues. The V end lost 5 bases, the J end lost 10 bases, and 15 bases lay between the germline ends. The DNA for the CDR3 is TGTGCCAGCAGCCCGCGAGACCTCGGGGAGCAGTTCTTC. This gives the protein CASSPRDLGEQFF. Filled out from reference TRBV7-2 and TRBJ2-1, the complete variable domain reads GAGVSQSPSNKVTEKGKDVELRCDPISGHTALYWYRQSLGQGLEFLIYFQGNSAPDKSGLPSDRFSAERTGGSVSTLTIQRTQQEDSAVYLCASSPRDLGEQFFGPGTRLTVL.

In this sample, this clonotype turned up a few times. The chain has TRBV13 and TRBJ1-5, with D perhaps TRBD1 (5 bases). Germline loops: CDR1 PRHDT, CDR2 FYEKMQ (reference sequence). CDR3 length: 14 amino acids. Trimming left V 3 bases short and J 5 bases short, with 11 bases between. CDR3 residues: CASSFGPGDQPQHF. CDR3 DNA: TGTGCCAGCAGCTTTGGGCCGGGGGATCAGCCCCAGCATTTT. The whole variable domain, filled in from reference TRBV13 and TRBJ1-5, reads AAGVIQSPRHLIKEKRETATLKCYPIPRHDTVYWYQQGPGQDPQFLISFYEKMQSDKGSIPDRFSAQQFSDYHSELNMSSLELGDSALYFCASSFGPGDQPQHFGDGTRLSIL.

With regard to this clonotype: The CDR3 does not end in the conserved phenylalanine or tryptophan, so this is likely a read error. The chain recombines TRBV6-1 with TRBJ1-5; D is unclear. CDR1 and CDR2 from the germline V gene are MNHNS and SASEGT. Trimming left V 5 bases short and J 4 bases short, with 9 bases between. The length of the CDR3 is 13 residues. The CDR3 coding sequence is TGTGCCAGCAGTAGGATCGAAAATCAGCCCCAGCATTGT. The encoded protein is CASSRIENQPQHC.

The gene calls are TRBV7-9 and TRBJ2-1; 9 nucleotides agree with TRBD1. V gave up 6 bases and J gave up 4 bases; unmatched junction bases: 10. CDR3 length: 16 residues. Germline CDR1 is SEHNR and CDR2 is FQNEAQ (reference sequence). The CDR3 region is CASSYTGTGPYNEQFF. The CDR3 DNA reads TGTGCCAGCAGTTACACCGGGACAGGGCCTTACAATGAGCAGTTCTTC.

The chain joins TRBV30 to TRBJ2-5, with 10 bases matching TRBD2. This CDR3 comprises 15 residues. The junction had 6 bases not matched to a gene; V was cut back by 3 bases and J by 2 bases. The germline CDR1 and CDR2 sequences are GTSNPN and SVGIG (reference sequence). As DNA, the CDR3 is TGTGCCTGGAGCAGAAAACTAGCGGGGCAAGAGACCCAGTACTTC. It specifies CAWSRKLAGQETQYF.

This clonotype showed up many times. V usage is TRBV12-3 or TRBV12-4 and J usage is TRBJ2-5, with D unresolved. The CDR3 consists of 16 residues. V lost 8 bases and J 1 base, leaving 20 bases between the germline ends. The CDR3 is CASSLPGHRFQETQYF. DNA of the CDR3: TGTGCCAGCTCCCTACCCGGCCACCGCTTCCAAGAGACCCAGTACTTC.

This clonotype was seen at least ten times. The V and J genes are TRBV28 and TRBJ1-5; possibly TRBD1 for D (6 bases). V was trimmed by 7 bases and J by 5 bases, leaving 15 bases between them. The CDR3 totals 14 residues. CDR1 MDHEN and CDR2 SYDVKM come from the germline V gene. For the CDR3, the DNA is TGTGCCAGCACTATCCAACAGGGACATCAGCCCCAGCATTTT. Protein product: CASTIQQGHQPQHF.

This clonotype was observed many times. V is TRBV7-2 and J is TRBJ1-2; 7 bases match TRBD1. The trim removed 5 bases at V and 2 bases at J, leaving 8 bases unmatched. Germline assignment: CDR1 SGHTA and CDR2 FQGNSA. There are 15 residues in the CDR3. The CDR3 nucleotides read TGTGCCAGCAGCCTCCACAGGGGTGCAAACTATGGCTACACCTTC. It specifies CASSLHRGANYGYTF.

The chain recombines TRBV7-2 with TRBJ2-5; D might be TRBD1 (5 bases). CDR1 is SGHTA, CDR2 FQGNSA, per germline. Trimming removed 2 bases from V and 1 base from J, with 17 bases in between. The CDR3 contains 17 residues. The CDR3 DNA is TGTGCCAGCAGCTTATACGGTTTCTCTAGGGGCCAAGAGACCCAGTACTTC. The encoded protein is CASSLYGFSRGQETQYF. The full variable domain, in which reference TRBV7-2 and TRBJ2-5 provide the parts outside the CDR3, is GAGVSQSPSNKVTEKGKDVELRCDPISGHTALYWYRQSLGQGLEFLIYFQGNSAPDKSGLPSDRFSAERTGGSVSTLTIQRTQQEDSAVYLCASSLYGFSRGQETQYFGPGTRLLVL.

The count of this clonotype is one. J is TRBJ1-2 and V is TRBV20-1; D is possibly TRBD1 (5 bases). This CDR3 has 13 amino acids. The germline CDR1 and CDR2 sequences are DFQATT and SNEGSKA (reference sequence). The germline V and J ends were trimmed by 5 bases and 5 bases, with 15 bases remaining between them. The DNA of the CDR3 is TGCAGTGCTGCTGAACAGAGGGGTTATGGCTACACCTTC. It specifies CSAAEQRGYGYTF.

This clonotype was counted ten times or more. The chain uses TRBV6-1 and TRBJ2-5, with TRBD1 identical over 7 bases. The CDR3 has 13 residues. CDR1 MNHNS and CDR2 SASEGT come from the germline V gene. The V and J ends lost 6 bases and 4 bases, in that order; junction bases with no gene match: 5. This CDR3 reads CASRRQGPETQYF. CDR3 nucleotide sequence: TGTGCCAGCAGGCGACAGGGACCAGAGACCCAGTACTTC.

This clonotype was picked up a small number of times. The chain carries TRBV19 and TRBJ1-1; D gene uncertain. Germline V gene data show CDR1 as LNHDA and CDR2 as SQIVND (reference sequence). This CDR3 is 13 amino acids long. V lost 7 bases, J lost 1 base, and 10 bases lay in between. The CDR3 loop is CASTLHRNTEAFF. CDR3 nucleotide sequence: TGTGCCAGTACCCTACACCGGAACACTGAAGCTTTCTTT.

At least ten counts were recorded for this clonotype. The chain employs TRBV11-2 and TRBJ2-5, with D tentatively TRBD2 (6 bases). Trimming stripped 3 bases from V and 5 bases from J, with 22 bases between. The CDR3 runs 17 residues. The germline V gene encodes CDR1 SGHAT and CDR2 FQNNGV. Written as DNA, the CDR3 is TGTGCCAGCAGCTTGGCACTGGTGGGGGGTATTTGGGAGACCCAGTACTTC. Its protein is CASSLALVGGIWETQYF.

The chain joins TRBV7-2 to TRBJ2-2; D gene unclear. V lost 1 base to trimming and J lost 6 bases, with 12 bases between them. The CDR3 sequence is 15 residues long. CDR1 SGHTA and CDR2 FQGNSA come from the germline V gene. CDR3 nucleotide sequence: TGTGCCAGCAGCTTAGTTACGAGTGCTCCCGGGGAGCTGTTTTTT. This gives the protein CASSLVTSAPGELFF. The full variable domain, with the rest looked up from reference TRBV7-2 and TRBJ2-2, is GAGVSQSPSNKVTEKGKDVELRCDPISGHTALYWYRQSLGQGLEFLIYFQGNSAPDKSGLPSDRFSAERTGGSVSTLTIQRTQQEDSAVYLCASSLVTSAPGELFFGEGSRLTVL.

This clonotype showed up just once. A much larger clonotype is one base distant, so this may be a read error. The CDR3 sequence is CACSSEGTPRAGNTIYF. CDR3 bases: TGTGCCTGCAGTTCGGAAGGGACTCCCAGGGCTGGAAACACCATATATTTT. The chain is built from TRBV12-3 or TRBV12-4 and TRBJ1-3, with D maybe TRBD1 (5 bases). This CDR3 has 17 residues.

This clonotype was seen many times. This sequence joins TRBV5-1 and TRBJ2-7; the D gene is possibly TRBD1 (6 bases). Per germline, CDR1 SGHRS and CDR2 YFSETQ. V lost 5 bases to trimming and J lost 3 bases, with 18 bases between them. CDR3 length equals 15 residues. CDR3 amino acids: CASREGRAGDYEQYF. The CDR3 nucleotides read TGCGCCAGCAGGGAAGGTAGGGCAGGGGACTACGAGCAGTACTTC.

This clonotype was picked up a small number of times. The CDR3 nucleotides read TGTGCCAGCAGTTTTCTCCAGGGTTCCTATGGCTACACCTTC. It codes for CASSFLQGSYGYTF. The rearrangement uses TRBV6-2 or TRBV6-3 and TRBJ1-2; D possibly corresponds to TRBD1 (5 bases). Germline V gives CDR1 MNHEY, CDR2 SVGEGT. CDR3 length: 14 residues. V lost 4 bases and J lost 4, with 13 bases in between.